This TCR beta chain was identified during a study of blood T cell repertoires in COVID-19. Study in general: Samples taken during acute and convalescent COVID-19 were collected in the United States, Italy and Spain. Sample material is recorded as cDNA or gDNA derived from T cells, B-cell-depleted T cells, or PBMCs.

Original data processing: How many nucleated cells were present was estimated from reference gene primer amplification. Measured with immunoSEQ multiplex PCR; TCRdb has only the in-frame clones, and not every one. Clone size and the V and J calls come from that table; the DNA yielded D and trimming. The repertoire includes approximately 170,000 clones, around 82% of them detected once, and more than 9% sits in the top ten. Germline V gene sequence: CDR1 LGHDT, CDR2 YNNKEL (reference sequence). The CDR3 has 15 residues. Trimming left V 2 bases short and J 0 bases short, with 10 bases between. The chain is built from TRBV3-1 (or the pseudogene TRBV3-2) and TRBJ1-1, with D possibly TRBD1 on 5 matching bases. The material sequenced was peripheral blood. This TCR was sampled from an elderly woman with active or convalescent COVID-19. The chain's CDR3 is CASSQPTGMNTEAFF. For the CDR3, the DNA is TGTGCCAGCAGCCAACCCACAGGCATGAACACTGAAGCTTTCTTT.